What follows is one T cell receptor beta chain and its context. Its antigen target is currently unknown. The input lacks base qualities; no much larger clone sits a single base away. This record belongs to a study of OX40 agonist ivuxolimab in advanced cancers. About the study as a whole: Ivuxolimab, which targeted the costimulatory receptor OX40 (CD134), was an agonistic, fully human IgG2 monoclonal antibody. Intravenous ivuxolimab was administered to patients every 2 weeks at six dose levels: 0.01, 0.1, 0.3, 1.5, 3 and 10 mg/kg. Among the roughly 52 dose-escalation patients, about 19 had hepatocellular carcinoma, roughly 15 melanoma, 9 renal cell carcinoma and 9 head and neck cancer. In the dose-escalation cohort, approximately 80% of patients were male, and the mean age was roughly 60 years with a range of about 20 to 80. Patients were allowed to have had prior anti-PD-1, anti-PD-L1 or anti-CTLA-4 therapy, and 40% of the dose-escalation patients had been treated with checkpoint inhibitors. Partial responses occurred in three dose-escalation patients, of whom one had hepatocellular carcinoma and two had cutaneous melanoma. Peripheral TCRbeta sequencing aimed to test whether ivuxolimab altered TCR sequence diversity and caused clonal T-cell expansion. The monotherapy dose-escalation portion (N of about 50 patients) of the phase I ivuxolimab trial is reported in the paper.

The full study reports these points: The antigen specificity of the clonally expanded peripheral T cells was not determined. At doses of 0.1 to 3.0 mg/kg, clonal expansion of both CD4+ and CD8+ T cells in blood was seen between baseline and week 6. After ivuxolimab, CD8+ T cells had more expanded clones than CD4+ T cells on average. Partial responders in the 0.1-3.0 mg/kg groups had among the lowest normalized peripheral clonal expansion, especially among CD8+ T cells. Low levels of normalized T-cell clonal expansion were also seen in some patients who did not respond.

Patients with a history of autoimmune disease or receiving systemic immunosuppression were excluded from the trial. Peripheral blood for TCR sequencing was collected from all dose cohorts at baseline, on cycle 4 day 1, and on cycle 7 day 1. Samples were obtained from an open-label, multicenter, first-in-human phase I dose-escalation trial of ivuxolimab. Adults with locally advanced or metastatic head and neck squamous cell, hepatocellular, melanoma or renal cell carcinoma were enrolled in the trial. CD4+ and CD8+ T cells were sorted separately from peripheral blood before TCR sequencing. Ends trimmed: V by 0 bases, J by 4 bases; bases unmatched to a gene: 2. The CDR3 measures 15 amino acids from cysteine to phenylalanine. The retained sequence is limited to the CDR3, 45 bases, with the frame set at the first base. From the germline V gene, CDR1 is SGDLS and CDR2 is YYNGEE. Genomic DNA was isolated from the sorted cells so that the TCRbeta CDR3 region could be sequenced. The immunoSEQ Assay was used for sequencing of TCRbeta CDR3 regions. TCRdb re-hosts the immuneACCESS table, in-frame sequences only. Its copies lack some clones; in the studies checked, an unresolved V gene accounts for under half of them, and the cause for the rest is not known. The sample table shows 90,000 to 130,000 clones, and around 93% are seen once. The top ten constitute 0.66% of the sample.

The receptor was isolated from an adult with an advanced solid tumor such as melanoma, head and neck, liver or kidney cancer. The rearranged chain carries TRBV9 and TRBJ2-1, with 9 central nucleotides matching TRBD2. This specimen consisted of CD4+ or CD8+ T cells sorted from blood, obtained in a trial of the OX40 agonist ivuxolimab. The CDR3 region: CASSVGTSEYNEQFF. The sequence in DNA is TGTGCCAGCAGCGTAGGGACTAGCGAATACAATGAGCAGTTCTTC. The CDR3 plus the reference TRBV9 and TRBJ2-1 genes for the other parts give the full variable domain: DSGVTQTPKHLITATGQRVTLRCSPRSGDLSVYWYQQSLDQGLQFLIQYYNGEERAKGNILERFSAQQFPDLHSELNLSSLELGDSALYFCASSVGTSEYNEQFFGPGTRLTVL.